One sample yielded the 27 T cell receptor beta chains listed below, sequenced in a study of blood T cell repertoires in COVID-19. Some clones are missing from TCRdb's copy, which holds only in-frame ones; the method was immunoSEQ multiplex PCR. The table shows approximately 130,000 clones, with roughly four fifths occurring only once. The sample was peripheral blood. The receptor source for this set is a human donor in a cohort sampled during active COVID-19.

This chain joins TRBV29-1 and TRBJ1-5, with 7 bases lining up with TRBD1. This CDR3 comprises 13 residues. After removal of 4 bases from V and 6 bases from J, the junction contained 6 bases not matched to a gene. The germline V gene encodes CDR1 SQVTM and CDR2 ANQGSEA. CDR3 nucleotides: TGCAGCGTTGGCACAGGGGTCGGTCAGCCCCAGCATTTT. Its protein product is CSVGTGVGQPQHF.

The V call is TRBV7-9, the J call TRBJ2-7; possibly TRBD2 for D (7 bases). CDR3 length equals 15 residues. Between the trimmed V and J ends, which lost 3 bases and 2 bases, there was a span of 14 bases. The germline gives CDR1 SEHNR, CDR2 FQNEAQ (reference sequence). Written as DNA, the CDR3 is TGTGCCAGCAGCTTCGGGGCGGGGGCCGCCTACGAGCAGTACTTC. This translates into CASSFGAGAAYEQYF.

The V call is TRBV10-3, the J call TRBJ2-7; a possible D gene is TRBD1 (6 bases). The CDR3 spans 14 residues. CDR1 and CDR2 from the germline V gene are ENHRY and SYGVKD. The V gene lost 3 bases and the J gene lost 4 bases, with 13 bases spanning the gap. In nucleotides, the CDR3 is TGTGCCATCAGTGATGCCGGACAGAAGTACGAGCAGTACTTC. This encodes CAISDAGQKYEQYF.

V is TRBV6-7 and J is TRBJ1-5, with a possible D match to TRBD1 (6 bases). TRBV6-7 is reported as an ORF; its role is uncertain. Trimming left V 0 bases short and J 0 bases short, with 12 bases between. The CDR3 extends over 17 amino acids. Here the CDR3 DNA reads TGTGCCAGCAGTTACTCTCCCGGGGACACTAGCAATCAGCCCCAGCATTTT. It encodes CASSYSPGDTSNQPQHF.

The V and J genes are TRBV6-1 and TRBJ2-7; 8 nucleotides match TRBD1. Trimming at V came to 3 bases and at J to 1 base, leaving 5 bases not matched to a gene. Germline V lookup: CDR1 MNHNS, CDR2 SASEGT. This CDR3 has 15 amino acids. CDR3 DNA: TGTGCCAGCAGTGAGCCCGGGACAGGATCCTACGAGCAGTACTTC. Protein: CASSEPGTGSYEQYF.

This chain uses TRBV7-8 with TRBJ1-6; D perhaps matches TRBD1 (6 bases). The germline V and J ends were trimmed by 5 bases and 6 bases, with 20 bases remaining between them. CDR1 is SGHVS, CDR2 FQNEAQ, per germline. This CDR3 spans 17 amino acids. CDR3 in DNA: TGTGCCAGCAGCCCGGATACTCGACAGGCCCGTAATTCACCCCTCCACTTT. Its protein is CASSPDTRQARNSPLHF.

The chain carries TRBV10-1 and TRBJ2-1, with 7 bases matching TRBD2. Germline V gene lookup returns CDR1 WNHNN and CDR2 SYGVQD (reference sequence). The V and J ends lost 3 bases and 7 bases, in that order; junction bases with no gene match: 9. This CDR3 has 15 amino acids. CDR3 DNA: TGCGCCAGCAGTGAAGCCTGGGCGGGGGAAAATGAGCAGTTCTTC. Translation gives CASSEAWAGENEQFF.

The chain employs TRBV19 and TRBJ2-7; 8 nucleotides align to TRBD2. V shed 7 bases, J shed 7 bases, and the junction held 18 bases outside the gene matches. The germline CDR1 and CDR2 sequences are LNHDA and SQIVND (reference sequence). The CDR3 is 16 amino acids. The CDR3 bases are TGTGCCAGTACCGCTGGGAGGATAGCGGGGACGGGGGAGCAGTACTTC. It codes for CASTAGRIAGTGEQYF.

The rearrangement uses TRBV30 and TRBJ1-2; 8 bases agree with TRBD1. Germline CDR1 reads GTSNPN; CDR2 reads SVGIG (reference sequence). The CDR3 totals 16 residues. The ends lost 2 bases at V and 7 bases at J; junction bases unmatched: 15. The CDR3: CAWSNPRTGFAFGYTF. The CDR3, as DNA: TGTGCCTGGAGTAACCCCCGGACAGGGTTCGCTTTTGGCTACACCTTC.

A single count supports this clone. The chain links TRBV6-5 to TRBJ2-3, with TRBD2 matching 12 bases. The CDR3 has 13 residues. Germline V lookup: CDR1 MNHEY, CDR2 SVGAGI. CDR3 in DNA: TGTGGGACTAGCGGGACCAACAGGGATACGCAGTATTTT. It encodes CGTSGTNRDTQYF.

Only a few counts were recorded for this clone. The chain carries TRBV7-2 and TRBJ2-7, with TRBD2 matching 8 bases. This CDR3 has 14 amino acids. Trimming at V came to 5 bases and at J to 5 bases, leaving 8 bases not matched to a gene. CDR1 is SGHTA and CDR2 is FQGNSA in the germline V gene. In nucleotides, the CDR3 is TGTGCCAGCAGCCTCCGCGGACTAGCCCACGAGCAGTACTTC. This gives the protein CASSLRGLAHEQYF.

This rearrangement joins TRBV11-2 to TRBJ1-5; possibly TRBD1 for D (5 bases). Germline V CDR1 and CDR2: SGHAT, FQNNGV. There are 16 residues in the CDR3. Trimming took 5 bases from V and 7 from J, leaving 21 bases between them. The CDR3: CASSEFRDGGDQPQHF. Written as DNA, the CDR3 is TGTGCCAGCAGCGAATTTCGGGACGGGGGGGACCAGCCCCAGCATTTT.

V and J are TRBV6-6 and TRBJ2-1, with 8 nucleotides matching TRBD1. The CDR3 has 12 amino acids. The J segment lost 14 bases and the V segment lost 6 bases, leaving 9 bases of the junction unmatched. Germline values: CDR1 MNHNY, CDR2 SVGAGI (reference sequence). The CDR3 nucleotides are TGTGCCAGCAGATCCCCAGGGGGCGTCGAGTTCTTC. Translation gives CASRSPGGVEFF.

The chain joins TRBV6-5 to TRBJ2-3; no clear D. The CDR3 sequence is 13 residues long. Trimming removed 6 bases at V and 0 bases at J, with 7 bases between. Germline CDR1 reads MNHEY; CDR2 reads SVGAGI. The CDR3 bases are TGTGCCAGCAGATCCTCTAGCACAGATACGCAGTATTTT. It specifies CASRSSSTDTQYF.

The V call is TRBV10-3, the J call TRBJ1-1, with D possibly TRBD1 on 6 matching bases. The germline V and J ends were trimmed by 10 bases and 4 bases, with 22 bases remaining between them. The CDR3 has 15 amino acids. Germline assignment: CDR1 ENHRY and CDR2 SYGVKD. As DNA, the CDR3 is TGTGCCACCAATCCTACAGGGATAACTGGCACTGAAGCTTTCTTT. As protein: CATNPTGITGTEAFF.

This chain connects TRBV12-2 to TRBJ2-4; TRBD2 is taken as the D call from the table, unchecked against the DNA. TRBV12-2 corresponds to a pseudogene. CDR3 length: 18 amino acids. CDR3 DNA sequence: TGTGCAAGTCGCTTAGCGGCTGAGGGGGGGCTAGCCAAAAACATTCAGTACTTC. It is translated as CASRLAAEGGLAKNIQYF.

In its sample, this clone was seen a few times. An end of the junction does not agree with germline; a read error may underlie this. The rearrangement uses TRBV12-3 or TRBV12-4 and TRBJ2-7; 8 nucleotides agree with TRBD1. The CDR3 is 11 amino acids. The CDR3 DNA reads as TGTGCCAGCAGTTTAGGCGGACAGGGTAACTTC. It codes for CASSLGGQGNF.

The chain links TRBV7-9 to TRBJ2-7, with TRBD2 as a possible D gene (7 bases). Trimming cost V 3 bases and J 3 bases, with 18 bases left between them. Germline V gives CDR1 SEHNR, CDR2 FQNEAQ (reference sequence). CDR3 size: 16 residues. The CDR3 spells CASSFIGGAKVYEQYF. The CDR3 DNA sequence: TGTGCCAGCAGCTTCATAGGGGGGGCAAAAGTCTACGAGCAGTACTTC.

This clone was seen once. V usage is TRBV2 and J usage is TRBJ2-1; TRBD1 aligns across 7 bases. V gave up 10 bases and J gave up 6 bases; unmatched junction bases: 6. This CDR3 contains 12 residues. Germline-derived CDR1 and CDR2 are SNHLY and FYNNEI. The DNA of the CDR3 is TGTGCCACCCCGACAGGGATCAATGAGCAGTTCTTC. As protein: CATPTGINEQFF. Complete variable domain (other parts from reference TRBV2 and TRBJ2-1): EPEVTQTPSHQVTQMGQEVILRCVPISNHLYFYWYRQILGQKVEFLVSFYNNEISEKSEIFDDQFSVERPDGSNFTLKIRSTKLEDSAMYFCATPTGINEQFFGPGTRLTVL.

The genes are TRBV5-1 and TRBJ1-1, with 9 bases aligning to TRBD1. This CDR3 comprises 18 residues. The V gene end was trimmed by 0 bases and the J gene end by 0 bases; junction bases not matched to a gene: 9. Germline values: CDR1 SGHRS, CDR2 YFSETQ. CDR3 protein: CASSLEIIGTGLNTEAFF. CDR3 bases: TGCGCCAGCAGCTTGGAAATAATAGGGACAGGGTTGAACACTGAAGCTTTCTTT.

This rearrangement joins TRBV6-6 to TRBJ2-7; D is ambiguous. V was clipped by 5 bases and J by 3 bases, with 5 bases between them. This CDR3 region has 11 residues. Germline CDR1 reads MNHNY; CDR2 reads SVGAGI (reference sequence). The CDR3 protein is CASSPNYEQYF. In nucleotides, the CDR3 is TGTGCCAGCAGTCCCAACTACGAGCAGTACTTC.

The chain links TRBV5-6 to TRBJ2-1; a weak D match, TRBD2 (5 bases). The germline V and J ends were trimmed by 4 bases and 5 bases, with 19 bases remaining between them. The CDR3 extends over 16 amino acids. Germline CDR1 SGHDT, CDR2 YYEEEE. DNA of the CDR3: TGTGCCAGCAGCCGGTCGTTGCTACTAGGTCACAATGAGCAGTTCTTC. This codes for CASSRSLLLGHNEQFF.

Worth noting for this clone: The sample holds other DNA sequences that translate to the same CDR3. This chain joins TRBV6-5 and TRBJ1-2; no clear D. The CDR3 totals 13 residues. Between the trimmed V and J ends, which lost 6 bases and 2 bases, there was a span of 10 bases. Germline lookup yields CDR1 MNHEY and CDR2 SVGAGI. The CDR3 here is CASSRTPNYGYTF. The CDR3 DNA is TGTGCCAGCAGCCGAACACCCAACTATGGCTACACCTTC.

CDR3 residues: CASSAGGDTQYF. DNA for the CDR3: TGCGCCAGCAGTGCGGGGGGGGATACGCAGTATTTT. The chain uses TRBV10-1 and TRBJ2-3; 8 bases fit TRBD2. V shed 4 bases and J 6 bases; nucleotides not matched to a gene: 0. The CDR3 is 12 amino acids. Germline V gives CDR1 WNHNN, CDR2 SYGVQD (reference sequence).

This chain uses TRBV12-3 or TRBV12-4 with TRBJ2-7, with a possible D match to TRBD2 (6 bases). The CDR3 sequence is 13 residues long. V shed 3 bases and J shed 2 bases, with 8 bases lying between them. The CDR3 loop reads CASSLTGAYEQYF. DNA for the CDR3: TGTGCCAGCAGTTTGACGGGGGCCTACGAGCAGTACTTC.

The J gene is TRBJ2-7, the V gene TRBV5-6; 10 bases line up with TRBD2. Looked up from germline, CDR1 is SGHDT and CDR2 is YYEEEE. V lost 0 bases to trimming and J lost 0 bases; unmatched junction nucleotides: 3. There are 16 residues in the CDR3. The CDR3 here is CASSLEASGSSYEQYF. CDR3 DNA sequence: TGTGCCAGCAGCTTGGAAGCTAGCGGGAGCTCCTACGAGCAGTACTTC.

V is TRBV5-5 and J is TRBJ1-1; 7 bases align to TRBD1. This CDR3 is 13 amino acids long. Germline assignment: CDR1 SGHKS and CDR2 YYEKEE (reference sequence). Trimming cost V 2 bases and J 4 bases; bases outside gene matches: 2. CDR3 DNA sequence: TGTGCCAGCAGCTTTAACAGGGGCACTGAAGCTTTCTTT. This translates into CASSFNRGTEAFF.